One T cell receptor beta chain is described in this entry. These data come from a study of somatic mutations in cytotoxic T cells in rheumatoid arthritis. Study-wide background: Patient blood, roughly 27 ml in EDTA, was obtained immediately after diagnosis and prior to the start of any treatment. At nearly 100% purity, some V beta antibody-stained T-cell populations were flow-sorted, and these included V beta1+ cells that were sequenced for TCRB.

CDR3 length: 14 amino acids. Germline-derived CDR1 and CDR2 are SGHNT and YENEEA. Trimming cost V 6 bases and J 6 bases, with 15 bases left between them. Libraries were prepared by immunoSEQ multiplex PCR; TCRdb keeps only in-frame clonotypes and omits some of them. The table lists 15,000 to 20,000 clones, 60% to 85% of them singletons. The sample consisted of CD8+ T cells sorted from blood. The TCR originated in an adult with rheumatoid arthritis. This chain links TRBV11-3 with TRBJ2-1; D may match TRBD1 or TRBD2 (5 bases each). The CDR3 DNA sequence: TGTGCCAGCAGTGGCTTCTCGGGACCCAATGAGCAGTTCTTC. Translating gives CASSGFSGPNEQFF.